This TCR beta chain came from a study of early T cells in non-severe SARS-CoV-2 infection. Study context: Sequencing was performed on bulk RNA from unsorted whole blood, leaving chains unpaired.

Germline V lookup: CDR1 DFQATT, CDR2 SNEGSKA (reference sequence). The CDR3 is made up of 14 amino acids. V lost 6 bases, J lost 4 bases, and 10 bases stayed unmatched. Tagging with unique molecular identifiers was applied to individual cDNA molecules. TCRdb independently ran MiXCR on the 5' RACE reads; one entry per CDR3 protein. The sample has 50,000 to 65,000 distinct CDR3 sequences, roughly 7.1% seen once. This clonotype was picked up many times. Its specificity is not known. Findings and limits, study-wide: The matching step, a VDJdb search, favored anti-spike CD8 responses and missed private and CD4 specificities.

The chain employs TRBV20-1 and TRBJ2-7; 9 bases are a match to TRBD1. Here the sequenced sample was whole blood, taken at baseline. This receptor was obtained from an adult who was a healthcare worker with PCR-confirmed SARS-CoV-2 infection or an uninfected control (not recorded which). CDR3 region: CSAGRGTGYYEQYF. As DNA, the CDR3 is TGCAGTGCGGGACGGGGGACAGGGTATTACGAGCAGTACTTC.